Sequencing of this T cell receptor beta chain was carried out in a study of tumor and adjacent non-tumor tissue in lung cancer. On the study more broadly: Histology: about a dozen adenocarcinoma, a couple of squamous cell carcinoma, 1 small cell lung cancer.

This CDR3 has 13 residues. Per germline, CDR1 SGHAT and CDR2 FQNNGV. No cell sorting was done before RNA was extracted from the tissue. The normal lung tissue was taken more than 3 cm from the tumor edge. A modified ARM-PCR protocol with three rounds of nested PCR amplified TCRbeta. TCRdb passed the multiplex PCR reads through MiXCR, listing each CDR3 protein once. The data contain fewer than 90,000 distinct CDR3 sequences, about 77% of them singletons. Overall study results and limits: Tumor tissue had significantly higher TCR diversity than normal lung.

Comments on this clonotype: The antigen is not known. A junction end diverges from the germline sequence, so it may reflect a read error.

V is TRBV11-2 and J is TRBJ2-3; no definite D call. The receptor was isolated from a woman between 45 and 65 years old with non-small cell lung cancer. What was sequenced was distant non-tumor lung tissue. The CDR3 loop is CASSLGSVETQYF. The CDR3 DNA follows: TGTGCCAGCAGCTTAGGGTCGGTGGAAACGCAGTATTTC.